These T cell receptor beta chains were read from a single sample in a study of cytomegalovirus exposure and HLA in healthy donors. The repertoire was sequenced with immunoSEQ multiplex PCR; TCRdb's copy has only in-frame clones and lacks some. The sample has some 140,000 clones, 82% seen once. Sequenced sample: PBMCs. Receptors originate from a woman aged 50 to 65 in good health and CMV-seropositive. Both conserved end residues are part of each CDR3. D genes are given only for firm matches. Rows give clone size only sometimes, using once, few, many, or a class for an expanded clone.

clone_size: once
v_call: TRBV7-6
d_call: TRBD2
j_call: TRBJ2-7
cdr3_aa: CASTPLAESSYEQYF
cdr3_nt: TGTGCCAGCACTCCACTAGCGGAGAGCTCCTACGAGCAGTACTTC

clone_size: .
v_call: TRBV30
d_call: .
j_call: TRBJ2-7
cdr3_aa: CAWSVSSRNGYEQYF
cdr3_nt: TGTGCCTGGAGTGTATCTTCCAGAAATGGCTACGAGCAGTACTTC

clone_size: .
v_call: TRBV6-1
d_call: TRBD1
j_call: TRBJ1-2
cdr3_aa: CASSYRDSYGYTF
cdr3_nt: TGTGCCAGCAGTTATCGGGACAGCTATGGCTACACCTTC

clone_size: .
v_call: TRBV9
d_call: .
j_call: TRBJ2-2
cdr3_aa: CASSVASLGGINTGELFF
cdr3_nt: TGTGCCAGCAGCGTAGCCTCGCTCGGAGGGATAAACACCGGGGAGCTGTTTTTT

clone_size: .
v_call: TRBV21-1
d_call: .
j_call: TRBJ2-2
cdr3_aa: CASSNGSGGTEYTGELFF
cdr3_nt: TGTGCCAGCAGCAACGGCTCGGGGGGGACTGAATACACCGGGGAGCTGTTTTTT

clone_size: .
v_call: TRBV18
d_call: .
j_call: TRBJ1-1
cdr3_aa: CASSPSVFNTEAFF
cdr3_nt: TGTGCCAGCTCACCGTCAGTCTTTAACACTGAAGCTTTCTTT

clone_size: .
v_call: TRBV6-1
d_call: .
j_call: TRBJ1-2
cdr3_aa: CASSIRTSNYGYTF
cdr3_nt: TGTGCCAGCAGTATTAGGACTTCTAACTATGGCTACACCTTC

clone_size: .
v_call: TRBV19
d_call: TRBD2
j_call: TRBJ2-2
cdr3_aa: CASMGGMGETGELFF
cdr3_nt: TGTGCCAGTATGGGGGGGATGGGGGAAACCGGGGAGCTGTTTTTT

clone_size: few
v_call: TRBV5-8
d_call: .
j_call: TRBJ2-7
cdr3_aa: CASVFTGFTSYEQYF
cdr3_nt: TGTGCCAGCGTTTTCACAGGGTTCACCTCCTACGAGCAGTACTTC

clone_size: .
v_call: TRBV6-5
d_call: .
j_call: TRBJ2-4
cdr3_aa: CASSPTGYKNIQYF
cdr3_nt: TGTGCCAGCAGTCCCACAGGGTACAAAAACATTCAGTACTTC

clone_size: .
v_call: TRBV5-6
d_call: TRBD1
j_call: TRBJ2-7
cdr3_aa: CATGQGAYEQYF
cdr3_nt: TGTGCCACAGGACAGGGGGCCTACGAGCAGTACTTC

clone_size: .
v_call: TRBV7-3
d_call: TRBD1
j_call: TRBJ1-1
cdr3_aa: CASSLQGAYLSEAFF
cdr3_nt: TGTGCCAGCAGCTTACAGGGGGCGTACTTGTCTGAAGCTTTCTTT

clone_size: .
v_call: TRBV15
d_call: .
j_call: TRBJ2-3
cdr3_aa: CATSRAPGLYGTDTQYF
cdr3_nt: TGTGCCACCAGCAGAGCCCCCGGACTATACGGCACAGATACGCAGTATTTT

clone_size: few
v_call: TRBV5-1
d_call: TRBD2
j_call: TRBJ2-7
cdr3_aa: CASSFLSGSSYEQYF
cdr3_nt: TGCGCCAGCAGCTTCCTTAGCGGGAGCTCCTACGAGCAGTACTTC

clone_size: .
v_call: TRBV19
d_call: TRBD2
j_call: TRBJ2-7
cdr3_aa: CASSIVAGGVYEQYF
cdr3_nt: TGTGCCAGTAGTATAGTGGCGGGGGGCGTCTACGAGCAGTACTTC

clone_size: .
v_call: TRBV9
d_call: .
j_call: TRBJ1-1
cdr3_aa: CASSVGLGRDEAFF
cdr3_nt: TGTGCCAGCAGCGTAGGATTGGGCCGGGATGAAGCTTTCTTT

clone_size: .
v_call: TRBV7-3
d_call: TRBD2
j_call: TRBJ2-1
cdr3_aa: CASSSTLSGGRYNEQFF
cdr3_nt: TGTGCCAGCAGCTCAACCCTGAGCGGGGGGCGTTACAATGAGCAGTTCTTC

clone_size: once
v_call: TRBV30
d_call: .
j_call: TRBJ1-5
cdr3_aa: CAWSDKGLYNQPQHF
cdr3_nt: TGTGCCTGGAGTGATAAGGGGCTCTACAATCAGCCCCAGCATTTT

clone_size: .
v_call: TRBV7-9
d_call: .
j_call: TRBJ2-3
cdr3_aa: CASSQAPARDTQYF
cdr3_nt: TGTGCCAGCAGCCAGGCGCCAGCCAGGGATACGCAGTATTTT

clone_size: .
v_call: TRBV27
d_call: .
j_call: TRBJ2-2
cdr3_aa: CASSPDTNTGELFF
cdr3_nt: TGTGCCAGCAGTCCTGACACTAACACCGGGGAGCTGTTTTTT

clone_size: .
v_call: TRBV19
d_call: TRBD2
j_call: TRBJ2-3
cdr3_aa: CASRTAGRTDTQYF
cdr3_nt: TGTGCCAGTCGTACAGCGGGACGCACAGATACGCAGTATTTT

clone_size: .
v_call: TRBV5-1
d_call: .
j_call: TRBJ2-7
cdr3_aa: CASSVAGTGLGEQYF
cdr3_nt: TGCGCCAGCAGCGTCGCAGGTACCGGCTTAGGCGAGCAGTACTTC

clone_size: .
v_call: TRBV5-1
d_call: .
j_call: TRBJ1-2
cdr3_aa: CASSPYPGDGYTF
cdr3_nt: TGCGCCAGCAGCCCCTATCCAGGGGATGGCTACACCTTC

clone_size: .
v_call: TRBV6-1
d_call: .
j_call: TRBJ1-1
cdr3_aa: CASSEYQARDSEAFF
cdr3_nt: TGTGCCAGCAGTGAGTACCAGGCTCGGGACTCTGAAGCTTTCTTT

clone_size: once
v_call: TRBV21-1
d_call: .
j_call: TRBJ2-7
cdr3_aa: CASSKGQSGGSPNSYEQYF
cdr3_nt: TGTGCCAGCAGCAAAGGTCAGTCAGGGGGCTCACCTAATTCCTACGAGCAGTACTTC

clone_size: .
v_call: TRBV4-3
d_call: .
j_call: TRBJ2-1
cdr3_aa: CASSRQDNEQFF
cdr3_nt: TGCGCCAGCAGCCGGCAGGACAATGAGCAGTTCTTC

clone_size: .
v_call: TRBV6-7
d_call: .
j_call: TRBJ1-1
cdr3_aa: CASSHRRMSDNMNTEAFF
cdr3_nt: TGTGCCAGCAGTCACCGGAGGATGTCGGATAACATGAACACTGAAGCTTTCTTT

clone_size: .
v_call: TRBV7-9
d_call: .
j_call: TRBJ1-1
cdr3_aa: CASSPGLGNTEAFF
cdr3_nt: TGTGCCAGCAGCCCAGGGTTGGGGAACACTGAAGCTTTCTTT

clone_size: .
v_call: TRBV7-9
d_call: .
j_call: TRBJ2-1
cdr3_aa: CASSFSPNEQFF
cdr3_nt: TGTGCCAGCAGCTTCTCTCCCAATGAGCAGTTCTTC

clone_size: .
v_call: TRBV7-9
d_call: TRBD2
j_call: TRBJ2-1
cdr3_aa: CASSLKAGLDDEQFF
cdr3_nt: TGTGCCAGCAGCCTTAAAGCGGGACTAGATGATGAGCAGTTCTTC

clone_size: .
v_call: TRBV6-1
d_call: .
j_call: TRBJ2-5
cdr3_aa: CASSWTLQETQYF
cdr3_nt: TGTGCCAGCAGTTGGACACTACAAGAGACCCAGTACTTC

clone_size: .
v_call: TRBV5-4
d_call: .
j_call: TRBJ2-1
cdr3_aa: CASSQLAFEQFF
cdr3_nt: TGTGCCAGCAGTCAACTAGCTTTTGAGCAGTTCTTC

clone_size: .
v_call: TRBV7-2
d_call: TRBD2
j_call: TRBJ2-5
cdr3_aa: CASSLASGGGETQYF
cdr3_nt: TGTGCCAGCAGCTTAGCTAGCGGGGGGGGAGAGACCCAGTACTTC

clone_size: few
v_call: TRBV30
d_call: .
j_call: TRBJ1-2
cdr3_aa: CAWTLNYGYTF
cdr3_nt: TGTGCCTGGACCCTTAACTATGGCTACACCTTC

clone_size: .
v_call: TRBV9
d_call: .
j_call: TRBJ1-1
cdr3_aa: CASSVGGSSNTEAFF
cdr3_nt: TGTGCCAGCAGCGTAGGAGGGAGCTCTAACACTGAAGCTTTCTTT

clone_size: .
v_call: TRBV7-9
d_call: .
j_call: TRBJ1-2
cdr3_aa: CASSLDTYGYTF
cdr3_nt: TGTGCCAGCAGCTTGGACACCTATGGCTACACCTTC

clone_size: few
v_call: TRBV18
d_call: .
j_call: TRBJ1-5
cdr3_aa: CASSPGGRNQPQHF
cdr3_nt: TGTGCCAGCTCACCAGGGGGCAGGAATCAGCCCCAGCATTTT

clone_size: once
v_call: TRBV2
d_call: .
j_call: TRBJ1-6
cdr3_aa: CASRNGGNSPLHF
cdr3_nt: TGTGCCAGCAGGAACGGGGGTAACTCACCCCTCCACTTT

clone_size: .
v_call: TRBV5-4
d_call: TRBD1
j_call: TRBJ2-5
cdr3_aa: CASSYGQGQETQYF
cdr3_nt: TGTGCCAGCAGTTACGGACAGGGGCAAGAGACCCAGTACTTC

clone_size: .
v_call: TRBV27
d_call: TRBD2
j_call: TRBJ2-1
cdr3_aa: CASSSMTSGRRWEQFF
cdr3_nt: TGTGCCAGCAGTTCAATGACTAGCGGGAGAAGATGGGAGCAGTTCTTC

clone_size: .
v_call: TRBV6-1
d_call: TRBD1
j_call: TRBJ1-4
cdr3_aa: CASSGDRGNEKLFF
cdr3_nt: TGTGCCAGCAGTGGGGACAGGGGAAATGAAAAACTGTTTTTT

clone_size: .
v_call: TRBV28
d_call: TRBD2
j_call: TRBJ2-7
cdr3_aa: CASSPRGGVGHEQYF
cdr3_nt: TGTGCCAGCAGCCCTCGGGGGGGGGTTGGCCACGAGCAGTACTTC

clone_size: .
v_call: TRBV6-1
d_call: TRBD1
j_call: TRBJ1-1
cdr3_aa: CASSGQGATNTEAFF
cdr3_nt: TGTGCCAGCAGTGGTCAGGGGGCCACGAACACTGAAGCTTTCTTT

clone_size: .
v_call: TRBV5-1
d_call: .
j_call: TRBJ2-7
cdr3_aa: CASSPMGPTGSYEQYF
cdr3_nt: TGCGCCAGCAGCCCCATGGGCCCCACCGGTTCCTACGAGCAGTACTTC

clone_size: .
v_call: TRBV27
d_call: .
j_call: TRBJ1-2
cdr3_aa: CASSSRRDKPYGYTF
cdr3_nt: TGTGCCAGCAGTTCCCGCCGGGACAAGCCGTACGGCTACACCTTC

clone_size: few
v_call: TRBV6-5
d_call: TRBD1
j_call: TRBJ1-2
cdr3_aa: CASSPGQGPNYGYTF
cdr3_nt: TGTGCCAGCAGTCCGGGACAGGGGCCTAACTATGGCTACACCTTC

clone_size: once
v_call: TRBV18
d_call: .
j_call: TRBJ1-5
cdr3_aa: CASSPQAARNQPQHF
cdr3_nt: TGTGCCAGCTCACCACAGGCGGCGAGAAATCAGCCCCAGCATTTT

clone_size: few
v_call: TRBV23-1
d_call: TRBD2
j_call: TRBJ2-2
cdr3_aa: CASRTSGVNTGELFF
cdr3_nt: TGCGCCAGCAGGACTAGCGGGGTGAACACCGGGGAGCTGTTTTTT

clone_size: .
v_call: TRBV7-2
d_call: TRBD1
j_call: TRBJ1-4
cdr3_aa: CASSWGQSQKEKLFF
cdr3_nt: TGTGCCAGCAGCTGGGGACAGTCCCAAAAGGAAAAACTGTTTTTT

clone_size: once
v_call: TRBV13
d_call: .
j_call: TRBJ2-5
cdr3_aa: CASSFLAETQYF
cdr3_nt: TGTGCCAGCAGCTTTTTAGCAGAGACCCAGTACTTC

clone_size: .
v_call: TRBV7-9
d_call: TRBD2
j_call: TRBJ2-3
cdr3_aa: CASSLGSGASTDTQYF
cdr3_nt: TGTGCCAGCAGCTTAGGGAGCGGGGCTAGCACAGATACGCAGTATTTT

clone_size: .
v_call: TRBV5-1
d_call: TRBD2
j_call: TRBJ2-5
cdr3_aa: CASSVLAGQETQYF
cdr3_nt: TGCGCCAGCAGCGTACTAGCGGGTCAAGAGACCCAGTACTTC

clone_size: .
v_call: TRBV6-1
d_call: TRBD1
j_call: TRBJ1-1
cdr3_aa: CASRIQGATEAFF
cdr3_nt: TGTGCCAGCAGGATACAGGGGGCCACTGAAGCTTTCTTT

clone_size: .
v_call: TRBV7-9
d_call: TRBD2
j_call: TRBJ2-5
cdr3_aa: CASSLVPRGAFQETQYF
cdr3_nt: TGTGCCAGCAGCTTAGTTCCGCGGGGGGCGTTCCAAGAGACCCAGTACTTC

clone_size: .
v_call: TRBV28
d_call: .
j_call: TRBJ1-1
cdr3_aa: CASSLGGNRPEAFF
cdr3_nt: TGTGCCAGCAGCCTGGGGGGGAATAGGCCTGAAGCTTTCTTT

clone_size: .
v_call: TRBV27
d_call: .
j_call: TRBJ1-3
cdr3_aa: CASSLNAGPSAGNTIYF
cdr3_nt: TGTGCCAGCAGTTTAAATGCGGGGCCTTCGGCGGGAAACACCATATATTTT

clone_size: .
v_call: TRBV6-5
d_call: TRBD2
j_call: TRBJ2-1
cdr3_aa: CASSLRGTEQFF
cdr3_nt: TGTGCCAGCAGTTTGCGGGGGACTGAGCAGTTCTTC